Sequencing of this T cell receptor beta chain was carried out in a study of Ad26.COV2.S vaccination and SARS-CoV-2 variants. Study summary: Ad26.COV2.S was injected intramuscularly once or twice, 56 days apart.

The V end lost 8 bases, the J end lost 7 bases, and 15 bases lay between the germline ends. CDR1 and CDR2 (germline): LGHDT, YNNKEL (reference sequence). The CDR3 runs to 12 residues. About this clone: What it binds is unknown.

Indicated treatment: 15 to 20 received Ad26.COV2.S at low or high dose, single or two shots; about 5 received placebo; per-sample allocation not given. Collection of the samples took place on day 63 after the first injection of vaccine or placebo. Study-level points and caveats: Breadth of non-spike TCRs did not differ between vaccinees and placebo recipients. Vaccinees showed greater spike-specific TCR breadth than placebo recipients.

Sequencing was performed with immunoSEQ multiplex PCR; in TCRdb, only in-frame clones are kept and a portion is missing. Counted here are some 250,000 clones, over 75% occurring once; the ten biggest clones make up around 11%. This clonotype was obtained from a person aged 18-65 years who received the Ad26.COV2.S COVID-19 vaccine or a placebo. The gene calls are TRBV3-1 (or the pseudogene TRBV3-2) and TRBJ2-7; D not certain. Material: peripheral blood, obtained in a trial of Ad26.COV2.S vaccine versus placebo. The CDR3, as DNA: TGTGCCAGCTCCCCCGGCACCGCTGAGCAGTACTTC. Translated, it gives CASSPGTAEQYF.